Below, 27 T cell receptor beta chains from the same sample are listed, as sequenced in a study of T cell changes during pregnancy in multiple sclerosis. The protocol was immunoSEQ multiplex PCR, while the TCRdb copy is restricted to in-frame clones and leaves out a portion. The sample lists around 63,000 clones, 90% to 95% occurring once. This material consisted of peripheral blood, taken after pregnancy. The receptor source for this set is a female donor in good health, enrolled as a control in a pregnancy study.

This clone was detected once. The chain combines TRBV4-1 with TRBJ2-7; the match to TRBD1 covers 7 bases. Trimming removed 1 base from V and 3 bases from J; junction bases left unmatched: 6. The CDR3 extends over 15 amino acids. Germline loops: CDR1 MGHRA, CDR2 YSYEKL. The CDR3 sequence is CASSQVQSGGYEQYF. The CDR3 nucleotides are TGCGCCAGCAGCCAAGTTCAATCAGGGGGCTACGAGCAGTACTTC.

The chain carries TRBV11-1 and TRBJ1-1; 8 bases are shared with TRBD1. This CDR3 is built from 14 residues. Germline V lookup: CDR1 SGHAT, CDR2 FQDESV (reference sequence). Germline trimming cut 4 bases from V and 6 bases from J; bases unmatched to any gene: 7. CDR3 in amino acids: CASSSTDRGSEAFF. The CDR3 DNA follows: TGTGCCAGCAGCTCGACAGACAGGGGTTCTGAAGCTTTCTTT.

The chain employs TRBV6-5 and TRBJ2-2; D possibly corresponds to TRBD1 (5 bases). The CDR3 sequence is 13 residues long. Trimming removed 6 bases from V and 10 bases from J, with 15 bases in between. Germline CDR1 reads MNHEY; CDR2 reads SVGAGI. The CDR3 region is CASSWTNAQELFF. The CDR3 nucleotides read TGTGCCAGCAGCTGGACAAACGCTCAGGAGCTGTTTTTT.

The chain combines TRBV7-8 with TRBJ2-3; D is unresolved. This CDR3 has 15 amino acids. Trimming pared 5 bases from V and 1 base from J, leaving 13 bases between. The germline gives CDR1 SGHVS, CDR2 FQNEAQ. The CDR3 DNA sequence: TGTGCCAGCAGCCCGCTCCGGTTTGGCACAGATACGCAGTATTTT. Amino acid sequence: CASSPLRFGTDTQYF.

The chain couples TRBV19 to TRBJ1-2; unclear D gene. The germline V and J ends were trimmed by 5 bases and 4 bases, with 8 bases remaining between them. This CDR3 is 12 amino acids long. Germline CDR1 is LNHDA and CDR2 is SQIVND (reference sequence). CDR3 coding DNA: TGTGCCAGTAGTGATTACAGCTATGGCTACACCTTC. It codes for CASSDYSYGYTF.

This chain joins TRBV18 and TRBJ2-5, with D tentatively TRBD2 (6 bases). Germline lookup yields CDR1 KGHSH and CDR2 LQKENI. The CDR3 covers 14 residues. Trimming took off 3 bases at V and 2 bases at J, with 10 bases between the two ends. CDR3 amino acids: CASSPPGTQETQYF. CDR3 nucleotide sequence: TGTGCCAGCTCACCGCCAGGGACTCAAGAGACCCAGTACTTC.

The V and J genes are TRBV5-1 and TRBJ1-6, with unresolved D. V was clipped by 5 bases and J by 5 bases, with 11 bases between them. The CDR3 covers 14 residues. Germline CDR1 and CDR2: SGHRS and YFSETQ. CDR3 coding DNA: TGCGCCAGCAGTTCTACAGACAATAATTCACCCCTCCACTTT. Translated: CASSSTDNNSPLHF.

This chain uses TRBV5-1 with TRBJ1-1, with D unclear. CDR3 size: 14 residues. V dropped 3 bases and J dropped 0 bases, with 9 bases sitting between them. Germline V CDR1 and CDR2: SGHRS, YFSETQ. DNA for the CDR3: TGCGCCAGCAGCTCCTACGAGGTGAACACTGAAGCTTTCTTT. As protein: CASSSYEVNTEAFF.

The chain has TRBV4-3 and TRBJ1-2; tentatively, D is TRBD1 (5 bases). Deletions cut 2 bases from V and 4 bases from J, with 14 bases between. This CDR3 has 15 residues. The V gene's germline CDR1 is LGHNA and CDR2 YSLEER. The chain's CDR3 is CASSQSPQATYGYTF. In DNA form, the CDR3 reads TGCGCCAGCAGCCAATCGCCACAGGCGACCTATGGCTACACCTTC.

The CDR3 region is CAWGQIYSNQPQHF. CDR3 nucleotides: TGTGCCTGGGGACAGATTTATAGCAATCAGCCCCAGCATTTT. This chain uses TRBV30 with TRBJ1-5, with D perhaps TRBD1 (6 bases). The V and J ends lost 5 bases and 0 bases respectively, with 11 bases between them. The CDR3 is 14 residues long. Germline V gives CDR1 GTSNPN, CDR2 SVGIG (reference sequence).

This chain connects TRBV7-2 to TRBJ2-5; a possible D gene is TRBD2 (5 bases). This CDR3 comprises 13 residues. The germline V and J ends were trimmed by 2 bases and 7 bases, with 11 bases remaining between them. CDR1 is SGHTA and CDR2 is FQGNSA in the germline V gene. As DNA, the CDR3 is TGTGCCAGCAGCTTATACGGGGATGGGACCCAGTACTTC. Residues: CASSLYGDGTQYF.

The chain is built from TRBV4-3 and TRBJ1-1, with D possibly matching TRBD1 (6 bases). The germline V gene has CDR1 LGHNA and CDR2 YSLEER. The CDR3 loop spans 13 amino acids. Deletions cut 7 bases from V and 2 bases from J, with 11 bases between. CDR3 coding DNA: TGCGCCAGCAATGGGGGCGTTAACACTGAAGCTTTCTTT. It codes for CASNGGVNTEAFF.

The chain uses TRBV5-1 and TRBJ2-7, with D maybe TRBD2 (5 bases). V was shortened by 2 bases and J by 1 base, with 13 bases between the two germline ends. The germline CDR1 and CDR2 sequences are SGHRS and YFSETQ. The CDR3 contains 15 residues. The CDR3 loop is CASSFEAGGSYEQYF. CDR3 nucleotides: TGCGCCAGCAGCTTTGAGGCGGGCGGATCCTACGAGCAGTACTTC.

The genes are TRBV4-3 and TRBJ2-7, with a tentative D call TRBD2 (5 bases). Looked up from germline, CDR1 is LGHNA and CDR2 is YSLEER. V was trimmed by 1 base and J by 3 bases, leaving 16 bases between them. CDR3 length equals 16 residues. The CDR3 DNA reads TGCGCCAGCAGCCAAGGGACGGGGATTGGCGACTACGAGCAGTACTTC. Protein sequence: CASSQGTGIGDYEQYF.

The count of this clone is one. The chain links TRBV7-2 to TRBJ1-2, with 7 bases fitting TRBD1. The germline CDR1 and CDR2 sequences are SGHTA and FQGNSA. After removal of 5 bases from V and 0 bases from J, the junction contained 12 bases not matched to a gene. The CDR3 length is 17 residues. In DNA form, the CDR3 reads TGTGCCAGCAGCCTACGAACCCAGGGGGGATCTAACTATGGCTACACCTTC. Amino acids: CASSLRTQGGSNYGYTF.

The chain links TRBV6-5 to TRBJ1-1, with 8 bases that match TRBD1. Germline V lookup: CDR1 MNHEY, CDR2 SVGAGI. The CDR3 totals 15 residues. Germline trimming cut 6 bases from V and 3 bases from J; bases unmatched to any gene: 9. Here the CDR3 reads CASSDRTGSHTEAFF. The CDR3 nucleotides are TGTGCCAGCAGCGACAGGACAGGGAGCCACACTGAAGCTTTCTTT.

The V gene is TRBV5-3, the J gene TRBJ1-2; a weak D match, TRBD1 (6 bases). TRBV5-3 is identified as an open reading frame with a role that is uncertain. Trimming stripped 3 bases from V and 7 bases from J, with 10 bases between. This CDR3 has 12 amino acids. The CDR3 region has the DNA TGTGCCAGAAGCTGGACAGTGACTGGCTACACCTTC. Its protein is CARSWTVTGYTF.

The CDR3 sequence: CASSLDTQGPGELFF. As DNA, the CDR3 is TGCGCCAGCAGTCTCGACACCCAGGGTCCCGGGGAGCTGTTTTTT. This sequence joins TRBV4-3 and TRBJ2-2; D may be TRBD1 (5 bases). Germline V gives CDR1 LGHNA, CDR2 YSLEER. The CDR3 extends over 15 amino acids. Trimming took off 6 bases at V and 6 bases at J, with 17 bases between the two ends.

The chain recombines TRBV5-4 with TRBJ1-2; 11 bases are shared with TRBD1. V gave up 4 bases and J gave up 4 bases; unmatched junction bases: 9. The germline V gene encodes CDR1 SGHNT and CDR2 YYREEE (reference sequence). CDR3 length: 16 amino acids. CDR3 sequence: CASSPGQGAVGYGYTF. The CDR3 DNA reads as TGTGCCAGCAGCCCTGGACAGGGGGCGGTAGGCTATGGCTACACCTTC.

The chain recombines TRBV19 with TRBJ1-5, with a weak D call TRBD1 (5 bases). The CDR3 extends over 15 amino acids. V gave up 3 bases and J gave up 0 bases, with 9 bases separating them. Germline V gene data show CDR1 as LNHDA and CDR2 as SQIVND (reference sequence). Here the CDR3 reads CASSMRQHSNQPQHF. The CDR3 DNA reads TGTGCCAGTAGTATGAGACAGCATAGCAATCAGCCCCAGCATTTT. Full variable domain (remainder filled in from reference TRBV19 and TRBJ1-5): DGGITQSPKYLFRKEGQNVTLSCEQNLNHDAMYWYRQDPGQGLRLIYYSQIVNDFQKGDIAEGYSVSREKKESFPLTVTSAQKNPTAFYLCASSMRQHSNQPQHFGDGTRLSIL.

This clone appeared a few times. Here the CDR3 reads CASSVVGDSNYGYTF. The CDR3 DNA reads TGTGCCAGCAGCGTAGTGGGCGACAGCAACTATGGCTACACCTTC. The rearrangement uses TRBV9 and TRBJ1-2; weak D call: TRBD1 (5 bases). Germline values: CDR1 SGDLS, CDR2 YYNGEE. Trimming cost V 0 bases and J 2 bases, with 11 bases left between them. The CDR3 spans 15 residues.

V usage is TRBV19 and J usage is TRBJ1-5; 9 nucleotides align to TRBD1. CDR3 size: 19 residues. Germline CDR1 is LNHDA and CDR2 is SQIVND (reference sequence). Losses at the gene ends were 4 bases for V and 2 bases for J; bases not matched to a gene: 15. The CDR3 bases are TGTGCCAGTAGTACATATAAAGAACAGGGGGCTACAGGCAATCAGCCCCAGCATTTT. Its translation is CASSTYKEQGATGNQPQHF.

This clone was detected a few times. The chain uses TRBV9 and TRBJ2-7, with unresolved D. Trimming pared 4 bases from V and 3 bases from J, leaving 14 bases between. The CDR3 is made up of 14 amino acids. From germline, CDR1 is SGDLS and CDR2 YYNGEE. This CDR3 reads CASSPSYALYEQYF. CDR3 DNA sequence: TGTGCCAGCAGCCCTAGTTACGCCCTCTACGAGCAGTACTTC.

V usage is TRBV6-5 and J usage is TRBJ1-1; TRBD1 is a possible D gene (6 bases). CDR3 length: 15 amino acids. CDR1 and CDR2 (germline): MNHEY, SVGAGI. V gave up 7 bases and J gave up 0 bases, with 15 bases separating them. CDR3 DNA sequence: TGTGCCAGCAATTCCAGGACAGTCTTGAACACTGAAGCTTTCTTT. Encoded protein: CASNSRTVLNTEAFF.

This rearrangement joins TRBV6-5 to TRBJ2-2, with D maybe TRBD2 (6 bases). Germline CDR1 and CDR2: MNHEY and SVGAGI. Trimming pared 2 bases from V and 2 bases from J, leaving 12 bases between. The CDR3 runs to 16 residues. The chain's CDR3 is CASSYNGGTNTGELFF. CDR3 DNA sequence: TGTGCCAGCAGTTACAATGGAGGGACCAACACCGGGGAGCTGTTTTTT.

The chain carries TRBV7-2 and TRBJ2-7, with 11 bases matching TRBD2. The ends lost 5 bases at V and 3 bases at J; junction bases unmatched: 6. CDR1 and CDR2 (germline): SGHTA, FQGNSA. This CDR3 has 15 amino acids. This CDR3 is CASSPLLAGGYEQYF. The DNA for the CDR3 is TGTGCCAGCAGCCCCCTTCTAGCGGGGGGCTACGAGCAGTACTTC.

The V call is TRBV27, the J call TRBJ2-5; 9 nucleotides match TRBD1. Germline loops: CDR1 MNHEY, CDR2 SMNVEV (reference sequence). This CDR3 is 13 amino acids long. V shed 5 bases, J shed 7 bases, and the junction held 5 bases outside the gene matches. CDR3 nucleotide sequence: TGTGCCAGCAGTCCCGGGACAGGGTGGACCCAGTACTTC. Protein product: CASSPGTGWTQYF.